The 25 T cell receptor beta chains in this list originate from one sample, sequenced in a study of circulating tumor DNA in untreated peripheral T-cell lymphoma. Sequencing used immunoSEQ multiplex PCR; TCRdb keeps in-frame clones, though not all of them. Of 5,500 to 8,000 clones listed, about 76% were seen once; the top ten hold about 15%. Specimen: tumor tissue. Every receptor here comes from a human donor with peripheral T-cell lymphoma.

In its sample, this clone ranks as medium-sized. This rearrangement joins TRBV18 to TRBJ1-5; D remains unclear. The length of the CDR3 is 13 residues. V lost 2 bases and J 8 bases, leaving 10 bases between the germline ends. In germline, CDR1 is KGHSH, CDR2 LQKENI. The CDR3 loop reads CASSPSESEPQHF. In DNA, the CDR3 is TGTGCCAGCTCACCAAGTGAAAGTGAGCCCCAGCATTTT.

The DNA of the CDR3 is TGTGCCAGCAGTGCACGCCGAACATCCTACGAGCAGTACTTC. It codes for CASSARRTSYEQYF. The V gene is TRBV6-8, the J gene TRBJ2-7, with unresolved D. V lost 5 bases to trimming and J lost 1 base, with 12 bases between them. The germline CDR1 and CDR2 sequences are MNHGY and SAAAGT. The CDR3 sequence is 14 residues long.

This clone was observed a few times. The chain joins TRBV28 to TRBJ1-5; 8 bases map to TRBD1. The CDR3 covers 15 residues. Looked up from germline, CDR1 is MDHEN and CDR2 is SYDVKM. V gave up 1 base and J gave up 2 bases; unmatched junction bases: 1. CDR3 sequence (DNA): TGTGCCAGCAGTTTATCGGACAGGGGCAATCAGCCCCAGCATTTT. Its protein is CASSLSDRGNQPQHF.

The chain uses TRBV7-4 and TRBJ2-1; 7 nucleotides match TRBD2. Germline V lookup: CDR1 SGHVT, CDR2 SQSDAQ. V shed 1 base and J 0 bases; nucleotides not matched to a gene: 9. The CDR3 contains 18 residues. As DNA, the CDR3 is TGTGCCAGCAGCTTAGGGCTAGCGGAGGGAAGCTCCTACAATGAGCAGTTCTTC. It translates to CASSLGLAEGSSYNEQFF.

The V call is TRBV28, the J call TRBJ2-5; 9 positions match TRBD2. The CDR3 runs 17 residues. Germline V gives CDR1 MDHEN, CDR2 SYDVKM. V lost 4 bases, J lost 2 bases, and 11 bases stayed unmatched. The CDR3 is CASSYCSSGSAQETQYF. The CDR3 DNA is TGTGCCAGCAGTTATTGTAGTAGCGGGAGCGCGCAAGAGACCCAGTACTTC.

This rearrangement joins TRBV19 to TRBJ1-5; unclear D gene. Trimming left V 7 bases short and J 7 bases short, with 14 bases between. Germline CDR1 LNHDA, CDR2 SQIVND (reference sequence). The CDR3 contains 13 residues. This CDR3 reads CASTIEGVQPQHF. DNA for the CDR3: TGTGCCAGTACTATCGAAGGAGTACAGCCCCAGCATTTT.

The chain is built from TRBV19 and TRBJ2-6; no firm D call. With 9 bases removed from V and 2 bases from J, the gap between germline ends came to 11 bases. The CDR3 is made up of 14 amino acids. Germline V lookup: CDR1 LNHDA, CDR2 SQIVND (reference sequence). The CDR3 coding sequence is TGTGCCAGCCTTGCAGTGACTGGGGCCAACGTCCTGACTTTC. As protein: CASLAVTGANVLTF.

The chain uses TRBV19 and TRBJ2-1; TRBD2 agrees at 8 bases. The V segment lost 7 bases and the J segment 7 bases; nucleotides outside the gene matches: 9. CDR1 is LNHDA, CDR2 SQIVND, per germline (reference sequence). This CDR3 contains 14 residues. The CDR3 region has the DNA TGTGCCAGTATATCTAGCGGGCGTGTGAATGAGCAGTTCTTC. Residues: CASISSGRVNEQFF.

The genes are TRBV6-8 and TRBJ1-5, with 7 bases aligning to TRBD1. Trimming took 5 bases from V and 6 from J; bases not matched to a gene: 10. The CDR3 is 15 amino acids. The germline CDR1 and CDR2 sequences are MNHGY and SAAAGT. In DNA form, the CDR3 reads TGTGCCAGCAGTGTACCACAGGGGTTCGGTCAGCCCCAGCATTTT. Its protein is CASSVPQGFGQPQHF.

In its sample, this clone was seen once. The chain uses TRBV2 and TRBJ1-1; D not resolved. The germline CDR1 and CDR2 sequences are SNHLY and FYNNEI. This CDR3 spans 15 amino acids. Trimming shortened V by 6 bases and J by 3 bases, and 17 bases separated the two germline ends. The CDR3 sequence is CASSVEGSPDTEAFF. The DNA of the CDR3 is TGTGCCAGCAGCGTAGAGGGCTCCCCGGACACTGAAGCTTTCTTT.

The sample holds a few counts of this clone. The V call is TRBV28, the J call TRBJ1-1, with D perhaps matching TRBD1 (6 bases). This CDR3 region has 15 residues. V lost 6 bases to trimming and J lost 4 bases, with 18 bases between them. CDR1 and CDR2 from the germline V gene are MDHEN and SYDVKM. This chain's CDR3 is CASSPLTEGGTEAFF. The CDR3 DNA sequence: TGTGCCAGCAGCCCCCTCACAGAGGGGGGCACTGAAGCTTTCTTT.

The chain couples TRBV19 to TRBJ1-2; D not certain. The V and J ends lost 5 bases and 4 bases respectively, with 17 bases between them. The CDR3 consists of 15 residues. The germline CDR1 and CDR2 sequences are LNHDA and SQIVND (reference sequence). CDR3 DNA sequence: TGTGCCAGTAGTTCCTCCCAGGCCCACCTCTATGGCTACACCTTC. Translating it yields CASSSSQAHLYGYTF.

This clone has more than one count but fewer than ten. J is TRBJ2-7 and V is TRBV19; no clear D gene. Germline V gives CDR1 LNHDA, CDR2 SQIVND (reference sequence). This CDR3 comprises 13 residues. V was clipped by 5 bases and J by 6 bases, with 14 bases between them. CDR3 in amino acids: CASSLTAYVEQYF. CDR3 DNA: TGTGCCAGTAGTCTCACAGCTTACGTCGAGCAGTACTTC.

The rearrangement links TRBV5-1 to TRBJ2-1, with TRBD2 as a possible D gene (6 bases). V lost 0 bases, J lost 9 bases, and 16 bases lay in between. CDR3 length equals 15 residues. Germline loops: CDR1 SGHRS, CDR2 YFSETQ. The CDR3 nucleotides read TGCGCCAGCAGCTTGGAGTCCGGGAGTAGCGGTGAGCAGTTCTTC. It yields the protein CASSLESGSSGEQFF.

The chain combines TRBV9 with TRBJ1-4, with 7 bases fitting TRBD1. Germline assignment: CDR1 SGDLS and CDR2 YYNGEE. This CDR3 has 15 amino acids. With 6 bases clipped from V and 5 bases from J, the junction kept 10 bases outside the gene matches. The CDR3 DNA reads as TGTGCCAGCAATGGCGACAGGGTGGGGAATGAAAAACTGTTTTTT. Translated, it gives CASNGDRVGNEKLFF.

This clone was counted a single time. The rearrangement uses TRBV11-3 and TRBJ2-7; TRBD1 aligns across 10 bases. J gave up 0 bases and V 3 bases, and 8 bases lay outside the gene matches. Germline V gene sequence: CDR1 SGHNT, CDR2 YENEEA. This CDR3 contains 17 residues. The CDR3 DNA is TGTGCCAGCAGCTTGGCAAGGACAGGGGGGCTCTCCTACGAGCAGTACTTC. Its translation: CASSLARTGGLSYEQYF.

The chain joins TRBV29-1 to TRBJ2-1, with 8 bases that match TRBD1. After removal of 6 bases from V and 10 bases from J, the junction contained 14 bases not matched to a gene. The CDR3 spans 14 residues. Germline V gene sequence: CDR1 SQVTM, CDR2 ANQGSEA. In nucleotides, the CDR3 is TGCAGCGTGGTTTCCGTTGACCGGGACAGGGAGCAGTTCTTC. Translation: CSVVSVDRDREQFF.

The chain is built from TRBV19 and TRBJ1-1, with D uncertain. Germline V gene sequence: CDR1 LNHDA, CDR2 SQIVND (reference sequence). Trimming shortened V by 3 bases and J by 4 bases, and 9 bases separated the two germline ends. The CDR3 runs to 13 residues. The CDR3 DNA follows: TGTGCCAGTAGTATTAAAGGGTCCACTGAAGCTTTCTTT. Translating gives CASSIKGSTEAFF.

DNA for the CDR3: TGTGCCAGTAGCGACAGGGCTGCGAACACCGGGGAGCTGTTTTTT. This sequence encodes CASSDRAANTGELFF. The V gene is TRBV19, the J gene TRBJ2-2; 7 bases fit TRBD1. V was clipped by 6 bases and J by 0 bases; unmatched bases: 4. Per the germline V gene, CDR1 is LNHDA and CDR2 is SQIVND (reference sequence). This CDR3 comprises 15 residues. Variable domain in full (rest from reference TRBV19 and TRBJ2-2): DGGITQSPKYLFRKEGQNVTLSCEQNLNHDAMYWYRQDPGQGLRLIYYSQIVNDFQKGDIAEGYSVSREKKESFPLTVTSAQKNPTAFYLCASSDRAANTGELFFGEGSRLTVL.

The rearrangement uses TRBV28 and TRBJ1-2; 8 bases map to TRBD1. The CDR3 is 15 residues long. The V gene end was trimmed by 5 bases and the J gene end by 6 bases; junction bases not matched to a gene: 11. CDR1 and CDR2 from the germline V gene are MDHEN and SYDVKM. DNA for the CDR3: TGTGCCAGCAGTCCCCAAGACAGGGGATTGAATGGCTACACCTTC. Protein product: CASSPQDRGLNGYTF.

The chain carries TRBV28 and TRBJ1-1; D unclear. Germline CDR1 MDHEN, CDR2 SYDVKM. Trimming removed 2 bases from V and 2 bases from J, with 9 bases in between. The CDR3 sequence is 14 residues long. The CDR3 spells CASSLNPGNTEAFF. For the CDR3, the DNA is TGTGCCAGCAGTTTAAACCCCGGTAACACTGAAGCTTTCTTT. The full variable domain, in which reference TRBV28 and TRBJ1-1 provide the parts outside the CDR3, is DVKVTQSSRYLVKRTGEKVFLECVQDMDHENMFWYRQDPGLGLRLIYFSYDVKMKEKGDIPEGYSVSREKKERFSLILESASTNQTSMYLCASSLNPGNTEAFFGQGTRLTVV.

V gene TRBV19 combines with J gene TRBJ2-7, with 10 bases that match TRBD2. V dropped 2 bases and J dropped 3; count of bases not matched to a gene: 1. The CDR3 extends over 14 amino acids. Germline lookup yields CDR1 LNHDA and CDR2 SQIVND (reference sequence). This CDR3 is CASSILAGVYEQYF. The DNA of the CDR3 is TGTGCCAGTAGTATACTAGCGGGAGTCTACGAGCAGTACTTC.

J is TRBJ1-3 and V is TRBV4-1; 7 bases match TRBD1. The CDR3 loop spans 19 amino acids. CDR1 and CDR2 from the germline V gene are MGHRA and YSYEKL. The V segment lost 4 bases and the J segment 0 bases; nucleotides outside the gene matches: 15. The CDR3 reads CASSPNIAPTGSSGNTIYF. The CDR3 nucleotides read TGCGCCAGCAGCCCCAACATCGCCCCGACAGGGAGCTCTGGAAACACCATATATTTT.

This clone is a singleton in its sample. The chain joins TRBV30 to TRBJ2-1; 12 nucleotides agree with TRBD2. This CDR3 has 12 residues. CDR1 is GTSNPN and CDR2 is SVGIG in the germline V gene (reference sequence). V lost 8 bases and J lost 9; bases outside the gene matches: 5. CDR3 protein: CARLAGVGEQFF. The CDR3 bases are TGTGCCCGACTAGCGGGAGTCGGTGAGCAGTTCTTC.

This chain uses TRBV10-3 with TRBJ1-1; D ambiguous. Trimming removed 0 bases from V and 6 bases from J, with 14 bases in between. Germline V gene data show CDR1 as ENHRY and CDR2 as SYGVKD. This CDR3 comprises 15 residues. The CDR3 DNA sequence: TGTGCCATCAGTGAGTCTGGAGTGGGAAAGCCTGAAGCTTTCTTT. Amino acids: CAISESGVGKPEAFF.